Listed below are T cell receptor beta chains from one sample, sequenced in a study of blood T cell repertoires in COVID-19. Sequencing was performed with immunoSEQ multiplex PCR; in TCRdb, only in-frame clones are kept and a portion is missing. The repertoire has about 150,000 clones, 65% to 85% of them found once; the top ten carry roughly 3.5%. Material: peripheral blood. The origin of the receptors is a woman older than 75 with acute or convalescent COVID-19. Each CDR3 is given with its conserved first and last residue. D genes are given only for firm matches. Only part of the rows carry a size: once, few, many, or a class if the clone is expanded.

D gene: NA
V gene: TRBV7-2
J gene: TRBJ2-7
clone size: NA
CDR3 protein: CASSSPVGTAYEQYF
CDR3 DNA: TGTGCCAGCAGCTCGCCTGTCGGGACTGCCTACGAGCAGTACTTC

D gene: NA
V gene: TRBV11-2
J gene: TRBJ2-7
clone size: many
CDR3 protein: CASSLGTSYYEQYF
CDR3 DNA: TGTGCCAGCAGCTTAGGAACGTCCTACTACGAGCAGTACTTC

D gene: TRBD1
V gene: TRBV18
J gene: TRBJ1-5
clone size: NA
CDR3 protein: CASSPSRDRNQPQHF
CDR3 DNA: TGTGCCAGCTCACCGTCCCGGGACAGAAATCAGCCCCAGCATTTT

D gene: NA
V gene: TRBV27
J gene: TRBJ2-1
clone size: NA
CDR3 protein: CASSWGRSSYNEQFF
CDR3 DNA: TGTGCCAGCAGTTGGGGCCGGTCATCCTACAATGAGCAGTTCTTC

D gene: TRBD2
V gene: TRBV7-2
J gene: TRBJ2-5
clone size: NA
CDR3 protein: CASSVSSGGAGETQYF
CDR3 DNA: TGTGCCAGCAGCGTTTCTAGCGGGGGGGCTGGTGAGACCCAGTACTTC

D gene: TRBD1
V gene: TRBV30
J gene: TRBJ2-7
clone size: NA
CDR3 protein: CAWDRDRGLYEQYF
CDR3 DNA: TGTGCCTGGGACCGGGACAGGGGACTCTACGAGCAGTACTTC

D gene: NA
V gene: TRBV5-8
J gene: TRBJ1-4
clone size: NA
CDR3 protein: CASSPGEVEEKLFF
CDR3 DNA: TGTGCCAGCAGCCCGGGGGAGGTAGAAGAAAAACTGTTTTTT

D gene: TRBD1
V gene: TRBV27
J gene: TRBJ2-1
clone size: NA
CDR3 protein: CASSSYYGTGGDTHEQFF
CDR3 DNA: TGTGCCAGCAGTTCTTACTACGGGACAGGGGGGGACACACATGAGCAGTTCTTC

D gene: NA
V gene: TRBV7-6
J gene: TRBJ2-1
clone size: NA
CDR3 protein: CASSPRDRSYNEQFF
CDR3 DNA: TGTGCCAGCAGCCCACGGGATCGCTCCTACAATGAGCAGTTCTTC

D gene: TRBD1
V gene: TRBV27
J gene: TRBJ1-1
clone size: few
CDR3 protein: CASRGTANTEAFF
CDR3 DNA: TGTGCCAGCAGAGGGACAGCGAACACTGAAGCTTTCTTT

D gene: TRBD1
V gene: TRBV5-1
J gene: TRBJ1-2
clone size: NA
CDR3 protein: CASSLEGQGAVSYGYTF
CDR3 DNA: TGCGCCAGCAGCTTGGAAGGACAGGGGGCGGTATCCTATGGCTACACCTTC

D gene: TRBD1
V gene: TRBV5-6
J gene: TRBJ1-1
clone size: NA
CDR3 protein: CASSIRDRGTTEAFF
CDR3 DNA: TGTGCCAGCAGCATCCGGGACAGGGGTACCACTGAAGCTTTCTTT

D gene: NA
V gene: TRBV4-2
J gene: TRBJ1-1
clone size: NA
CDR3 protein: CASSQDLLNTEAFF
CDR3 DNA: TGTGCCAGCAGCCAAGATCTTCTGAACACTGAAGCTTTCTTT

D gene: NA
V gene: TRBV18
J gene: TRBJ1-4
clone size: NA
CDR3 protein: CASSEVADEKLFF
CDR3 DNA: TGTGCCAGCTCAGAGGTTGCGGATGAAAAACTGTTTTTT

D gene: NA
V gene: TRBV19
J gene: TRBJ1-5
clone size: NA
CDR3 protein: CASISGDNQPQHF
CDR3 DNA: TGTGCCAGTATCTCGGGAGACAATCAGCCCCAGCATTTT